This TCR beta chain was recovered during a study of OX40 agonist ivuxolimab in advanced cancers. Regarding this clone: Its antigen is currently unknown.

Study-wide points: Both CD4+ and CD8+ T cell populations in blood had undergone clonal expansion by week 6 at 0.1 to 3.0 mg/kg. On average, CD8+ T cells had more expanded clones than CD4+.

Some clones are missing from TCRdb's copy, which holds only in-frame ones; the method was immunoSEQ multiplex PCR. The sample has around 70,000 clones, approximately 80% seen once; the top ten hold around 2%. A history of autoimmune disease or systemic immunosuppression excluded patients. This CDR3 comprises 16 residues. Per germline, CDR1 SGHDN and CDR2 FVKESK. V lost 4 bases and J 2 bases, leaving 18 bases between the germline ends. This sequence originates from an adult with an advanced solid tumor such as melanoma, head and neck, liver or kidney cancer. The chain uses TRBV14 and TRBJ2-7; tentatively, D is TRBD2 (6 bases). Sample: CD4+ or CD8+ T cells sorted from blood, taken in a trial of the OX40 agonist ivuxolimab. The CDR3 is CASSPPGVAVAYEQYF. The CDR3, as DNA: TGTGCCAGCAGCCCTCCGGGGGTAGCGGTAGCCTACGAGCAGTACTTC. Filled out from reference TRBV14 and TRBJ2-7, the complete variable domain reads EAGVTQFPSHSVIEKGQTVTLRCDPISGHDNLYWYRRVMGKEIKFLLHFVKESKQDESGMPNNRFLAERTGGTYSTLKVQPAELEDSGVYFCASSPPGVAVAYEQYFGPGTRLTVT.